The TCR beta chain described here comes from a study of shared clonotypes between healthy human individuals. Overall study: Per-donor plates numbered three CD4 naive, three CD4 memory, two CD8 naive and one CD8 memory.

The table came from immunoSEQ multiplex PCR; TCRdb's copy has only in-frame clones and leaves some out. The profile shows about 2.3 million clones, around 93% of them singletons. J lost 4 bases, V lost 1 base, and 3 bases had no gene match. The length of the CDR3 is 14 residues. Germline assignment: CDR1 GTSNPN and CDR2 SVGIG (reference sequence). Study-level findings and limits: Incompleteness in sorted-subset sequencing, despite large depth, was shown by rarefaction.

Comments on this clone: What it recognizes is unknown.

The rearrangement joins TRBV30 to TRBJ2-1; 8 nucleotides agree with TRBD2. This clonotype was sampled from a man younger than 35 in good health. Some clones in this sample may be carry-over from other donors' samples. Sequencing was done on a sample of naive CD4+ T cells from PBMCs. Subset: CD45RA+ positively selected. DNA for the CDR3: TGTGCCTGGAGTGCCCTAGCGGGTTACAATGAGCAGTTCTTC. This translates into CAWSALAGYNEQFF.